The 16 T cell receptor beta chains listed next were all sequenced from one sample in a study of early T cells in non-severe SARS-CoV-2 infection. In TCRdb, the 5' RACE reads were re-called with MiXCR into one record per CDR3 protein. The sample holds 60,000 to 75,000 distinct CDR3 sequences, roughly 12% seen once. The sequencing sample was made of whole blood. The receptors here all came from an adult who was a healthcare worker with PCR-confirmed SARS-CoV-2 infection or an uninfected control (not recorded which).

This clonotype was seen many times. This chain connects TRBV23-1 to TRBJ2-7; 7 nucleotides line up with TRBD2. TRBV23-1 counts as an open reading frame of uncertain function. With V trimmed by 4 bases and J by 9 bases, 15 bases remained unmatched. This CDR3 is built from 15 residues. The CDR3 region is CASSLEGNGERGQYF. The CDR3 nucleotides are TGCGCCAGCAGTCTTGAAGGGAACGGCGAGCGGGGGCAGTACTTC.

CDR3 nucleotide sequence: TGCGCCAGCAGCCCCAACTCGGGGGTAGCGCGCATCACAGATACGCAGTATTTT. This encodes CASSPNSGVARITDTQYF. This sequence joins TRBV5-1 and TRBJ2-3, with TRBD2 as a possible D gene (6 bases). Germline V CDR1 and CDR2: SGHRS, YFSETQ. The V and J ends lost 4 bases and 2 bases respectively, with 23 bases between them. The CDR3 loop spans 18 amino acids.

This clonotype occurred a few times. The chain uses TRBV19 and TRBJ1-2; D is unresolved. This CDR3 has 13 amino acids. Per the germline V gene, CDR1 is LNHDA and CDR2 is SQIVND (reference sequence). Trimming removed 6 bases from V and 2 bases from J, with 10 bases in between. Here the CDR3 DNA reads TGTGCCAGTAGCCCAGGCAGAAACTATGGCTACACCTTC. Amino acids: CASSPGRNYGYTF.

This clonotype showed up many times. The chain couples TRBV5-6 to TRBJ1-6; D remains ambiguous. The CDR3 is 12 amino acids. The germline CDR1 and CDR2 sequences are SGHDT and YYEEEE. Trimming cost V 3 bases and J 8 bases, with 6 bases left between them. Here the CDR3 DNA reads TGTGCCAGCAGCTCCTGGGATTCACCCCTCCACTTT. Amino acids: CASSSWDSPLHF.

Details on this clonotype: One end of the junction does not line up with germline, which may come from a read error. V is TRBV7-7 and J is TRBJ2-3, with 8 bases matching TRBD2. The CDR3 consists of 17 residues. Germline CDR1 and CDR2: SSHAT and FNYEAQ (reference sequence). CDR3 residues: CASSRGPAGASADTQYF. CDR3 bases: TGTGCTAGCAGCCGAGGGCCAGCGGGAGCGTCTGCAGATACGCAGTATTTT.

V and J are TRBV12-3 or TRBV12-4 and TRBJ1-2; maybe TRBD1 (5 bases). The CDR3 loop spans 13 amino acids. Between the trimmed V and J ends, which lost 4 bases and 4 bases, there was a span of 10 bases. The DNA for the CDR3 is TGTGCCAGCAGTTACGAAAGGGGCTATGGCTACACCTTC. Translating it yields CASSYERGYGYTF.

This clonotype was recorded at least ten times. The rearrangement joins TRBV7-2 to TRBJ2-7; D gene uncertain. This CDR3 comprises 11 residues. The V gene's germline CDR1 is SGHTA and CDR2 FQGNSA. Trimming cost V 6 bases and J 3 bases, with 6 bases left between them. The CDR3 nucleotides are TGTGCCAGCAGTCGCGACTACGAGCAGTACTTC. This translates into CASSRDYEQYF.

This clonotype was seen repeatedly, ten times or more. The chain uses TRBV5-1 and TRBJ2-5; D may correspond to TRBD1 or TRBD2 (5 bases each). This CDR3 is built from 14 residues. V dropped 4 bases and J dropped 2 bases, with 12 bases sitting between them. CDR1 is SGHRS and CDR2 is YFSETQ in the germline V gene. The CDR3 bases are TGCGCCAGCAGCGGCGAGGGGAAACAAGAGACCCAGTACTTC. Translated, it gives CASSGEGKQETQYF.

The chain combines TRBV9 with TRBJ1-1, with D maybe TRBD1 (5 bases). V was trimmed by 2 bases and J by 3 bases, leaving 8 bases between them. CDR1 and CDR2 (germline): SGDLS, YYNGEE. The CDR3 contains 13 residues. DNA of the CDR3: TGTGCCAGCAGCGTGCAGGGAGACACTGAAGCTTTCTTT. It codes for CASSVQGDTEAFF. Full variable domain (rest looked up from reference TRBV9 and TRBJ1-1): DSGVTQTPKHLITATGQRVTLRCSPRSGDLSVYWYQQSLDQGLQFLIQYYNGEERAKGNILERFSAQQFPDLHSELNLSSLELGDSALYFCASSVQGDTEAFFGQGTRLTVV.

This clonotype was observed many times. V is TRBV9 and J is TRBJ1-6; TRBD1 agrees at 7 bases. Germline loops: CDR1 SGDLS, CDR2 YYNGEE. The CDR3 consists of 15 residues. After removal of 0 bases from V and 7 bases from J, the junction contained 4 bases not matched to a gene. CDR3 DNA sequence: TGTGCCAGCAGCGTAGATGGCAGGGGGAATTCACCCCTCCACTTT. Encoded protein: CASSVDGRGNSPLHF.

This clonotype appeared a few times. This chain connects TRBV6-5 to TRBJ2-2; 10 positions match TRBD2. Looked up from germline, CDR1 is MNHEY and CDR2 is SVGAGI. V lost 7 bases, J lost 2 bases, and 4 bases stayed unmatched. This CDR3 has 15 amino acids. CDR3 loop: CASNLAGVNTGELFF. The DNA of the CDR3 is TGTGCCAGCAACCTAGCGGGGGTTAACACCGGGGAGCTGTTTTTT.

This clonotype was seen a handful of times. V usage is TRBV9 and J usage is TRBJ2-3; 7 bases are a match to TRBD2. Germline V gives CDR1 SGDLS, CDR2 YYNGEE. This CDR3 spans 16 amino acids. Losses at the gene ends were 6 bases for V and 0 bases for J; bases not matched to a gene: 10. The DNA of the CDR3 is TGTGCCAGCACTGCCGGGGCGGGAGCTAGCACAGATACGCAGTATTTT. Translating gives CASTAGAGASTDTQYF.

Ten or more counts support this clonotype. The rearrangement uses TRBV2 and TRBJ2-1; TRBD2 agrees at 8 bases. The CDR3 consists of 16 residues. V was clipped by 2 bases and J by 1 base; unmatched bases: 4. Germline V gene sequence: CDR1 SNHLY, CDR2 FYNNEI. The CDR3 coding sequence is TGTGCCAGCAGTGAACCTGGCGGGGGGTCCTACAATGAGCAGTTCTTC. It translates to CASSEPGGGSYNEQFF.

The CDR3 reads CASSPRPSKTEFF. The CDR3 nucleotides read TGTGCCAGCAGCCCCAGGCCTTCAAAAACCGAGTTCTTC. The chain has TRBV3-1 and TRBJ2-1; no reliable D call. CDR1 LGHDT and CDR2 YNNKEL come from the germline V gene (reference sequence). The V gene lost 4 bases and the J gene lost 14 bases, with 18 bases spanning the gap. This CDR3 contains 13 residues.

This clonotype showed up many times. This chain uses TRBV4-3 with TRBJ2-1; D is perhaps TRBD2 (5 bases). Germline V gene sequence: CDR1 LGHNA, CDR2 YSLEER. Deletions cut 4 bases from V and 10 bases from J, with 14 bases between. This CDR3 region has 13 residues. The CDR3 sequence is CASSPAGSSEQFF. In DNA form, the CDR3 reads TGCGCCAGCAGCCCCGCGGGCAGCTCGGAGCAGTTCTTC.

This clonotype was seen a few times. J is TRBJ2-1 and V is TRBV4-2; possibly TRBD1 or TRBD2 for D (6 bases each). This CDR3 is 17 amino acids long. The V end lost 0 bases, the J end lost 3 bases, and 15 bases lay between the germline ends. Germline CDR1 reads LGHNA; CDR2 reads YNFKEQ. The CDR3 region has the DNA TGTGCCAGCAGCCAAGATAGGACCGGGGGCAGCTACAATGAGCAGTTCTTC. Protein: CASSQDRTGGSYNEQFF.